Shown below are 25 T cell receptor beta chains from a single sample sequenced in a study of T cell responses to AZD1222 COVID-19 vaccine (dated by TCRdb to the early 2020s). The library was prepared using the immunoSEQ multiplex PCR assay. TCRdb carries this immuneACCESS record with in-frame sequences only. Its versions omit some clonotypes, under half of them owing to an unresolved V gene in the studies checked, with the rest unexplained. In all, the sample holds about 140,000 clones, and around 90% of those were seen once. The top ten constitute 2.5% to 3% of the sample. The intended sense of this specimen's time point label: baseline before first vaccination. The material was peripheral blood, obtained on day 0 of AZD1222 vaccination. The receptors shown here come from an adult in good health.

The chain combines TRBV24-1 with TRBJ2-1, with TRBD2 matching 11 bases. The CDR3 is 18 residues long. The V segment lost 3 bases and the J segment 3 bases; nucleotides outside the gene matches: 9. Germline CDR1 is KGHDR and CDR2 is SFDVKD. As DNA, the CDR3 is TGTGCCACCAGTGATCGACCGACTAGCGGGGCGATCTACAATGAGCAGTTCTTC. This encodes CATSDRPTSGAIYNEQFF.

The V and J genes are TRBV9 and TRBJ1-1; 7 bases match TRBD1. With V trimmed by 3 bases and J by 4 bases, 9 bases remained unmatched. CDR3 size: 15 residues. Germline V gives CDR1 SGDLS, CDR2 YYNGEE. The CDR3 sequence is CASSAWAGGVTEAFF. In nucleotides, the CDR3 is TGTGCCAGCAGCGCTTGGGCAGGGGGGGTCACTGAAGCTTTCTTT.

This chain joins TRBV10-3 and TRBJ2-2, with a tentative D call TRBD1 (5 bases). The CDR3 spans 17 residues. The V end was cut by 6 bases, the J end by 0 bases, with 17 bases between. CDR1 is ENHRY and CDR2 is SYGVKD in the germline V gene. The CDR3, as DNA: TGTGCCATCAGGGCGACCCAGGGCGCTACGAACACCGGGGAGCTGTTTTTT. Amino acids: CAIRATQGATNTGELFF.

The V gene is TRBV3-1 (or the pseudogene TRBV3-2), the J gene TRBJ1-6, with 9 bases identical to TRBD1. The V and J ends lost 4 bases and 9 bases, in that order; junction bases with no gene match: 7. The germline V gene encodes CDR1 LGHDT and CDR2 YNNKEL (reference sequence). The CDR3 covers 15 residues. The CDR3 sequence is CASSLRGTGSSPLHF. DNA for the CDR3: TGTGCCAGCAGCCTCAGGGGGACAGGGAGTTCACCCCTCCACTTT.

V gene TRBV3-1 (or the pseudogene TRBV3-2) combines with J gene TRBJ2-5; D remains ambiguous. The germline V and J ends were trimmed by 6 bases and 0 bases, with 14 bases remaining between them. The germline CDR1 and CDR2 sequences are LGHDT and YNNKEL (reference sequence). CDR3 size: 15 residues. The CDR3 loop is CASSGSFRYQETQYF. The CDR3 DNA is TGTGCCAGCAGTGGCAGCTTCCGGTACCAAGAGACCCAGTACTTC.

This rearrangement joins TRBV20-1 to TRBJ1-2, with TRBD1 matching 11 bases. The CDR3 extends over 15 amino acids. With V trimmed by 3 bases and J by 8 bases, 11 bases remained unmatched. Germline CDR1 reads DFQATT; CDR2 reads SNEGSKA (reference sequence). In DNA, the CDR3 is TGCAGTGCTAGTGGTCCGGACAGGGGGCTTTGGGGCTACACCTTC. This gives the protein CSASGPDRGLWGYTF.

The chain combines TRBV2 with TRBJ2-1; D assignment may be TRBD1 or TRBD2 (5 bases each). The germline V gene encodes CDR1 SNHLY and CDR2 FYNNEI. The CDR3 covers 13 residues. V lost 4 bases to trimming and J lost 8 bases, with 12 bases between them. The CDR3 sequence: CASSGGRRDEQFF. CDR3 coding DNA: TGTGCCAGCAGTGGGGGCAGGCGGGATGAGCAGTTCTTC. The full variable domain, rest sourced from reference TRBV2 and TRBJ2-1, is EPEVTQTPSHQVTQMGQEVILRCVPISNHLYFYWYRQILGQKVEFLVSFYNNEISEKSEIFDDQFSVERPDGSNFTLKIRSTKLEDSAMYFCASSGGRRDEQFFGPGTRLTVL.

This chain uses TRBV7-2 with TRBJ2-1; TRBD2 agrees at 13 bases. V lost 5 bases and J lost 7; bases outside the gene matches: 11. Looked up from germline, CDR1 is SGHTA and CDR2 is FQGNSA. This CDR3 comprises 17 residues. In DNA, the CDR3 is TGTGCCAGCAGCCCCCGGGGGGGGACTAGCGGGGTGAATGAGCAGTTCTTC. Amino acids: CASSPRGGTSGVNEQFF.

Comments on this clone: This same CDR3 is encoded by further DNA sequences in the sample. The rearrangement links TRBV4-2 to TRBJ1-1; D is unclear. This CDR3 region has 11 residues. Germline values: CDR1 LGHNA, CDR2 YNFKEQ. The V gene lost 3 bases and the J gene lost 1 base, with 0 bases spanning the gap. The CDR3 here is CASSQNTEAFF. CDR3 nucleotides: TGTGCCAGCAGCCAGAACACTGAAGCTTTCTTT.

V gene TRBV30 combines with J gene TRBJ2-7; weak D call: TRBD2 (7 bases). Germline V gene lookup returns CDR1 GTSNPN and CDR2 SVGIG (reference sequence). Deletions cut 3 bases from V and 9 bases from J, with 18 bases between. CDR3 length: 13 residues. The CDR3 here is CAWSAAGAAGQYF. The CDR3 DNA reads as TGTGCCTGGAGCGCCGCGGGGGCGGCTGGGCAGTACTTC.

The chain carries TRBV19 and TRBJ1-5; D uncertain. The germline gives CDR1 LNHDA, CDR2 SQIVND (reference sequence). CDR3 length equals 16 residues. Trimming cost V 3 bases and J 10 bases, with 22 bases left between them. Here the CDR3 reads CASSIVGAGWSEPQHF. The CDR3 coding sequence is TGTGCCAGTAGTATTGTCGGCGCGGGGTGGAGTGAACCCCAGCATTTT.

CDR3 DNA sequence: TGTGCCAGCAGAGGAGGTGACCGCTTTGAGGAAGGCTACACCTTC. This gives the protein CASRGGDRFEEGYTF. The chain joins TRBV7-9 to TRBJ1-2, with D hard to call. CDR1 and CDR2 (germline): SEHNR, FQNEAQ (reference sequence). The CDR3 covers 15 residues. Trimming cost V 6 bases and J 8 bases, with 22 bases left between them.

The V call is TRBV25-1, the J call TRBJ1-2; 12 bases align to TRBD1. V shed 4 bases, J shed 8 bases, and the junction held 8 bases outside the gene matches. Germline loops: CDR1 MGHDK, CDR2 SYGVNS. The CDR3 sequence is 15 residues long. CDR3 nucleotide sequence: TGTGCCAGCAGTGCGTCGGGACAGGGGGCGAGGGGCTACACCTTC. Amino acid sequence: CASSASGQGARGYTF.

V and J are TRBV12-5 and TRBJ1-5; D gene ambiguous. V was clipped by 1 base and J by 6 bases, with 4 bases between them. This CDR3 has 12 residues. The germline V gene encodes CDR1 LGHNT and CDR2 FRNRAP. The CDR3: CASGLGSQPQHF. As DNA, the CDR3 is TGTGCTAGTGGTTTGGGAAGTCAGCCCCAGCATTTT.

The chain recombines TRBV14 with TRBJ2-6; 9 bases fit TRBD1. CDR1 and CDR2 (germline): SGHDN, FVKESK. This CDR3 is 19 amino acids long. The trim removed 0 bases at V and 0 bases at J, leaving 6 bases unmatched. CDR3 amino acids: CASSQDGTGFFSGANVLTF. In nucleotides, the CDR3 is TGTGCCAGCAGCCAAGACGGGACAGGGTTCTTCTCTGGGGCCAACGTCCTGACTTTC. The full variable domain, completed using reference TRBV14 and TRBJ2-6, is EAGVTQFPSHSVIEKGQTVTLRCDPISGHDNLYWYRRVMGKEIKFLLHFVKESKQDESGMPNNRFLAERTGGTYSTLKVQPAELEDSGVYFCASSQDGTGFFSGANVLTFGAGSRLTVL.

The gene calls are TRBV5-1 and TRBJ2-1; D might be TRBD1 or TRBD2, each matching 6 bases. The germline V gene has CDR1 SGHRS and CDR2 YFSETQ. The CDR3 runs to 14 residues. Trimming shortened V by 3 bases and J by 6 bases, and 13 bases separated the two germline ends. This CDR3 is CASSWGAGGNEQFF. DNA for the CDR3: TGCGCCAGCAGCTGGGGGGCGGGCGGCAATGAGCAGTTCTTC. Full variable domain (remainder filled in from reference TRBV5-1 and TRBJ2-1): KAGVTQTPRYLIKTRGQQVTLSCSPISGHRSVSWYQQTPGQGLQFLFEYFSETQRNKGNFPGRFSGRQFSNSRSEMNVSTLELGDSALYLCASSWGAGGNEQFFGPGTRLTVL.

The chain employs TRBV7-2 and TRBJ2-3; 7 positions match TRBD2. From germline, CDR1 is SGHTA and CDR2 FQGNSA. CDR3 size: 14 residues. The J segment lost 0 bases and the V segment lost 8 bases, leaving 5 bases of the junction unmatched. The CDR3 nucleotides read TGTGCCAGCGGGAGGGAGGGGAGCACAGATACGCAGTATTTT. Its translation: CASGREGSTDTQYF.

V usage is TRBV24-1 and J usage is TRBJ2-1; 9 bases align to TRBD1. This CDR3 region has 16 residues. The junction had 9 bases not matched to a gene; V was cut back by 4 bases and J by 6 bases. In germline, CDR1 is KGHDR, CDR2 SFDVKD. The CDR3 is CATSDDPGTGINEQFF. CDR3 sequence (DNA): TGTGCCACCAGTGACGACCCCGGGACAGGGATCAATGAGCAGTTCTTC.

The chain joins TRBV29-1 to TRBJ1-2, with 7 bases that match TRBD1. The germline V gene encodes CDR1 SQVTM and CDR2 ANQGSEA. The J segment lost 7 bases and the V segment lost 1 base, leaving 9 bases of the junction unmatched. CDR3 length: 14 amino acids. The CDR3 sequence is CSVEAGRGLGGYTF. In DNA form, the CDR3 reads TGCAGCGTTGAAGCGGGGAGGGGGCTAGGTGGCTACACCTTC.

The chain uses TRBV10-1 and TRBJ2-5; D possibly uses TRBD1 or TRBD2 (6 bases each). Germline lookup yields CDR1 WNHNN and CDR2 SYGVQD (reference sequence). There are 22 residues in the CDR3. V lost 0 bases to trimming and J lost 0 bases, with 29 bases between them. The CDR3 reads CASSESAGQSFTVGGNQETQYF. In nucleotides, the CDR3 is TGCGCCAGCAGTGAGTCAGCGGGCCAATCCTTCACCGTAGGGGGAAACCAAGAGACCCAGTACTTC.

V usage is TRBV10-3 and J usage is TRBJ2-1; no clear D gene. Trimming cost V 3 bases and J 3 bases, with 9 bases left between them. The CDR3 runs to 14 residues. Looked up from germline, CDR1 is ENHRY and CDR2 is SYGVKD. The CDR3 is CAISDREDYNEQFF. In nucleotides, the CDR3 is TGTGCCATCAGTGACAGAGAGGACTACAATGAGCAGTTCTTC.

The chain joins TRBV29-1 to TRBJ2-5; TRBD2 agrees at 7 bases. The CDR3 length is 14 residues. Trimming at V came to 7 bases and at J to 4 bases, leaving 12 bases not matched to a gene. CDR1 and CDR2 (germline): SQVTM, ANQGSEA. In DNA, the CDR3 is TGCAGCGCCATCATTTCGACTAGCCCAGAGACCCAGTACTTC. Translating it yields CSAIISTSPETQYF.

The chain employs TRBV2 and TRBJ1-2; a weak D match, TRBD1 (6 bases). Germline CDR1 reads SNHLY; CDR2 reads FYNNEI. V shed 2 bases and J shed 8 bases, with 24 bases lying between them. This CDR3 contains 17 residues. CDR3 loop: CASSESALTGPVRGYTF. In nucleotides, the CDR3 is TGTGCCAGCAGTGAATCAGCCCTAACAGGGCCCGTCCGGGGCTACACCTTC. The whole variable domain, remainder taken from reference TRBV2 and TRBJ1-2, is EPEVTQTPSHQVTQMGQEVILRCVPISNHLYFYWYRQILGQKVEFLVSFYNNEISEKSEIFDDQFSVERPDGSNFTLKIRSTKLEDSAMYFCASSESALTGPVRGYTFGSGTRLTVV.

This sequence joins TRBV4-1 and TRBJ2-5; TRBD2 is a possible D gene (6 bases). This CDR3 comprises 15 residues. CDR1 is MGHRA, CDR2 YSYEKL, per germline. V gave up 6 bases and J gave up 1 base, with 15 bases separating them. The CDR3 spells CASRRGKNFQETQYF. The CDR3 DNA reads TGCGCCAGCAGGCGGGGTAAAAATTTCCAAGAGACCCAGTACTTC.

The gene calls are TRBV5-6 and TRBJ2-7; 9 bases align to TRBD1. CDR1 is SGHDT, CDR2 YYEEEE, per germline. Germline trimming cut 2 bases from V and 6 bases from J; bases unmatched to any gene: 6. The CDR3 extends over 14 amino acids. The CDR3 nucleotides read TGTGCCAGCAGCTTTGTCGGGACAGGGAGCGAGCAGTACTTC. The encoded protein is CASSFVGTGSEQYF. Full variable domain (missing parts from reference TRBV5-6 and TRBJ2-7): DAGVTQSPTHLIKTRGQQVTLRCSPKSGHDTVSWYQQALGQGPQFIFQYYEEEERQRGNFPDRFSGHQFPNYSSELNVNALLLGDSALYLCASSFVGTGSEQYFGPGTRLTVT.